The 30 T cell receptor beta chains given below trace back to one sample, sequenced in a study of cytomegalovirus exposure and HLA in healthy donors (dated by TCRdb to about 2017). Library creation used the immunoSEQ multiplex PCR assay. For the multiplex PCR, a mixture combining 60 forward primers for TCR Vbeta segments and 13 reverse primers for TCR Jbeta segments was used. TCRdb mirrors the immuneACCESS table, restricted to in-frame sequences. Some clones are absent from its copies; in checked studies, under half trace to an unresolved V gene, and the reason for the others is unknown. The sample table lists 200,000 or so clones, 82% of them with a count of one. Jointly, the top ten make up roughly 0.1% of the sample. The sample taken for sequencing was PBMCs. These receptors were obtained from a boy aged 2 to 10 in good health and CMV-seronegative.

The chain employs TRBV4-2 and TRBJ2-7, with D possibly being TRBD2 (6 bases). The CDR3 runs 15 residues. Germline V gene sequence: CDR1 LGHNA, CDR2 YNFKEQ. V was clipped by 4 bases and J by 3 bases, with 16 bases between them. The CDR3 bases are TGTGCCAGCAGCCCCGGCTACGGGGGTAACTACGAGCAGTACTTC. This gives the protein CASSPGYGGNYEQYF.

The J gene is TRBJ2-1, the V gene TRBV12-1; the table assigns TRBD2, which was not confirmed against the DNA. TRBV12-1 is a pseudogene. The CDR3 is 15 amino acids. Here the CDR3 reads CASSPPGGRWNEQFF. The CDR3 region has the DNA TGTGCCAGCAGCCCCCCGGGGGGAAGGTGGAATGAGCAGTTCTTC.

The rearrangement links TRBV2 to TRBJ1-2; D gene unclear. The germline V gene encodes CDR1 SNHLY and CDR2 FYNNEI. This CDR3 comprises 15 residues. The ends were cut back, 4 bases at V and 0 bases at J, with 12 bases in the middle. The CDR3 loop reads CASSAGRGANYGYTF. The CDR3 DNA is TGTGCCAGCAGTGCTGGACGGGGAGCTAACTATGGCTACACCTTC.

This sequence joins TRBV6-5 and TRBJ1-2; D not certain. This CDR3 has 15 residues. Between the trimmed V and J ends, which lost 11 bases and 4 bases, there was a span of 23 bases. The germline gives CDR1 MNHEY, CDR2 SVGAGI. CDR3 protein: CARAYSGFGGYGYTF. The CDR3 nucleotides read TGTGCCCGCGCCTATAGCGGGTTTGGAGGCTATGGCTACACCTTC.

This clone was detected only a few times. The chain recombines TRBV9 with TRBJ1-4, with D uncertain. V lost 4 bases and J 0 bases, leaving 10 bases between the germline ends. The CDR3 runs to 15 residues. Looked up from germline, CDR1 is SGDLS and CDR2 is YYNGEE. The CDR3 sequence is CASSPVAATNEKLFF. CDR3 nucleotides: TGTGCCAGCAGCCCAGTCGCTGCAACTAATGAAAAACTGTTTTTT. The full variable domain, completed using reference TRBV9 and TRBJ1-4, is DSGVTQTPKHLITATGQRVTLRCSPRSGDLSVYWYQQSLDQGLQFLIQYYNGEERAKGNILERFSAQQFPDLHSELNLSSLELGDSALYFCASSPVAATNEKLFFGSGTQLSVL.

The genes are TRBV7-6 and TRBJ2-5, with D unresolved. The CDR3 length is 14 residues. The germline V and J ends were trimmed by 7 bases and 0 bases, with 12 bases remaining between them. Looked up from germline, CDR1 is SGHVS and CDR2 is FNYEAQ. CDR3 region: CASKLNPYQETQYF. As DNA, the CDR3 is TGTGCCAGCAAACTCAATCCGTACCAAGAGACCCAGTACTTC.

This chain links TRBV30 with TRBJ2-7; 7 bases are a match to TRBD1. Trimming at V came to 4 bases and at J to 4 bases, leaving 7 bases not matched to a gene. Germline CDR1 reads GTSNPN; CDR2 reads SVGIG (reference sequence). The CDR3 extends over 13 amino acids. The CDR3 here is CAWNRQGMYEQYF. CDR3 nucleotides: TGTGCCTGGAATAGACAGGGTATGTACGAGCAGTACTTC.

This chain joins TRBV6-1 and TRBJ1-2, with D possibly TRBD1 on 5 matching bases. The germline CDR1 and CDR2 sequences are MNHNS and SASEGT. V was clipped by 3 bases and J by 4 bases, with 9 bases between them. The CDR3 loop spans 13 amino acids. The CDR3: CASSDTGFYGYTF. CDR3 nucleotide sequence: TGTGCCAGCAGTGACACAGGATTCTATGGCTACACCTTC.

This clone was seen a few times. The gene calls are TRBV5-1 and TRBJ1-1; perhaps TRBD1 as D (5 bases). This CDR3 contains 16 residues. V lost 4 bases and J 4 bases, leaving 20 bases between the germline ends. Germline V lookup: CDR1 SGHRS, CDR2 YFSETQ. CDR3 region: CASSLPQGFGITEAFF. The CDR3 region has the DNA TGCGCCAGCAGCCTACCCCAGGGATTCGGTATCACTGAAGCTTTCTTT.

This sequence joins TRBV6-5 and TRBJ1-1, with D possibly being TRBD1 (5 bases). The germline V gene has CDR1 MNHEY and CDR2 SVGAGI. V lost 2 bases and J 3 bases, leaving 10 bases between the germline ends. This CDR3 has 14 amino acids. The CDR3 DNA reads TGTGCCAGCAGTTACAAAGGGGCGGACACTGAAGCTTTCTTT. This sequence encodes CASSYKGADTEAFF.

This chain uses TRBV11-2 with TRBJ2-1, with TRBD1 identical over 9 bases. The CDR3 extends over 15 amino acids. V was pared by 3 bases and J by 1 base, with 1 base of the junction left unmatched. CDR1 SGHAT and CDR2 FQNNGV come from the germline V gene. CDR3 amino acids: CASSLDRGSYNEQFF. The CDR3 DNA follows: TGTGCCAGCAGCTTGGACAGGGGTTCCTACAATGAGCAGTTCTTC.

The rearrangement joins TRBV19 to TRBJ2-5, with D maybe TRBD2 (6 bases). V was shortened by 4 bases and J by 9 bases, with 12 bases between the two germline ends. There are 12 residues in the CDR3. Germline CDR1 reads LNHDA; CDR2 reads SQIVND (reference sequence). Here the CDR3 DNA reads TGTGCCAGTAGTACGGACTCGGGGGCCCAGTACTTC. It specifies CASSTDSGAQYF.

The DNA for the CDR3 is TGTGCCAGCAGCCGCAGGAGCACAGATACGCAGTATTTT. Translated, it gives CASSRRSTDTQYF. This rearrangement joins TRBV13 to TRBJ2-3; D is unresolved. Germline CDR1 reads PRHDT; CDR2 reads FYEKMQ (reference sequence). The V and J ends lost 5 bases and 0 bases respectively, with 6 bases between them. This CDR3 has 13 amino acids.

The chain uses TRBV5-4 and TRBJ1-2, with 9 positions matching TRBD1. This CDR3 has 15 amino acids. Germline V gene sequence: CDR1 SGHNT, CDR2 YYREEE (reference sequence). V lost 3 bases, J lost 4 bases, and 7 bases stayed unmatched. The CDR3 spells CASSSGTGSPYGYTF. CDR3 DNA sequence: TGTGCCAGCAGCTCAGGGACAGGGAGCCCCTATGGCTACACCTTC.

The sample holds a few counts of this clone. The J gene is TRBJ2-3, the V gene TRBV14; the D gene is possibly TRBD2 (5 bases). The CDR3 totals 15 residues. Per germline, CDR1 SGHDN and CDR2 FVKESK. The germline V and J ends were trimmed by 2 bases and 2 bases, with 11 bases remaining between them. This chain's CDR3 is CASSQREGITDTQYF. The CDR3 DNA is TGTGCCAGCAGCCAACGAGAGGGCATCACAGATACGCAGTATTTT.

The chain uses TRBV2 and TRBJ1-5, with 11 bases lining up with TRBD1. CDR3 size: 14 residues. CDR1 is SNHLY, CDR2 FYNNEI, per germline. Trimming took 6 bases from V and 4 from J; bases not matched to a gene: 2. This CDR3 reads CASSGDRGNQPQHF. As DNA, the CDR3 is TGTGCCAGCAGCGGGGACAGGGGGAATCAGCCCCAGCATTTT.

V is TRBV6-5 and J is TRBJ2-5, with D tentatively TRBD1 (6 bases). The J call is doubtful: the DNA matches TRBJ2-7 better. The CDR3 sequence is 13 residues long. The germline CDR1 and CDR2 sequences are MNHEY and SVGAGI. Here the CDR3 reads CASRLQGSYEQYF. The CDR3 DNA reads TGTGCCAGCAGACTACAGGGATCCTACGAGCAGTACTTC.

The chain links TRBV11-2 to TRBJ2-1; TRBD2 might be the D (5 bases). CDR3 size: 16 residues. Trimming shortened V by 1 base and J by 0 bases, and 10 bases separated the two germline ends. Germline V gives CDR1 SGHAT, CDR2 FQNNGV. The CDR3 DNA is TGTGCCAGCAGCTTAGTTGTAGGGAGCTCCTACAATGAGCAGTTCTTC. It yields the protein CASSLVVGSSYNEQFF.

The rearrangement uses TRBV18 and TRBJ1-1, with D possibly being TRBD1 (6 bases). Germline V lookup: CDR1 KGHSH, CDR2 LQKENI. Trimming took 3 bases from V and 1 from J, leaving 12 bases between them. There are 15 residues in the CDR3. Written as DNA, the CDR3 is TGTGCCAGCTCACCCGCTACAGGGACGAACACTGAAGCTTTCTTT. It translates to CASSPATGTNTEAFF.

V usage is TRBV5-6 and J usage is TRBJ1-2; TRBD1 matches 8 bases. Germline-derived CDR1 and CDR2 are SGHDT and YYEEEE. This CDR3 is built from 16 residues. With V trimmed by 5 bases and J by 0 bases, 9 bases remained unmatched. Here the CDR3 DNA reads TGTGCCAGCAGTCCCTCCCGGACAGGGCCTAACTATGGCTACACCTTC. Protein sequence: CASSPSRTGPNYGYTF.

The rearrangement uses TRBV7-9 and TRBJ2-7, with D unresolved. V was trimmed by 0 bases and J by 3 bases, leaving 6 bases between them. The CDR3 sequence is 13 residues long. Germline CDR1 and CDR2: SEHNR and FQNEAQ (reference sequence). CDR3 amino acids: CASSLAPYYEQYF. CDR3 sequence (DNA): TGTGCCAGCAGCTTAGCCCCCTACTACGAGCAGTACTTC.

The genes are TRBV2 and TRBJ1-1; D is undetermined. The CDR3 is made up of 14 amino acids. V lost 6 bases, J lost 0 bases, and 11 bases lay in between. Germline CDR1 reads SNHLY; CDR2 reads FYNNEI. The CDR3 region is CASRRGSLNTEAFF. In DNA, the CDR3 is TGTGCCAGCAGAAGAGGAAGCTTGAACACTGAAGCTTTCTTT.

V and J are TRBV4-1 and TRBJ1-2, with 7 bases matching TRBD1. In germline, CDR1 is MGHRA, CDR2 YSYEKL. V lost 0 bases to trimming and J lost 8 bases; unmatched junction nucleotides: 9. CDR3 length equals 15 residues. The CDR3 reads CASSQERTGDGGYTF. As DNA, the CDR3 is TGCGCCAGCAGCCAAGAGCGTACAGGGGACGGGGGCTACACCTTC.

The rearrangement uses TRBV4-3 and TRBJ1-2; possibly TRBD1 for D (6 bases). Germline V gene data show CDR1 as LGHNA and CDR2 as YSLEER. V dropped 0 bases and J dropped 5 bases, with 16 bases sitting between them. This CDR3 has 16 amino acids. The CDR3 reads CASSQDLGAALYGYTF. The CDR3 coding sequence is TGCGCCAGCAGCCAAGATCTGGGGGCTGCCTTGTATGGCTACACCTTC.

The rearrangement joins TRBV7-8 to TRBJ2-7, with TRBD1 identical over 7 bases. The V segment lost 5 bases and the J segment 6 bases; nucleotides outside the gene matches: 16. This CDR3 region has 16 residues. Germline loops: CDR1 SGHVS, CDR2 FQNEAQ. The CDR3 loop is CASSPHPGRDRVEQYF. CDR3 DNA: TGTGCCAGCAGCCCCCACCCGGGCCGGGACAGAGTCGAGCAGTACTTC.

This sequence joins TRBV4-1 and TRBJ2-3; weak D call: TRBD2 (6 bases). Germline V lookup: CDR1 MGHRA, CDR2 YSYEKL. The CDR3 contains 17 residues. Trimming took 1 base from V and 2 from J, leaving 16 bases between them. The CDR3 DNA reads as TGCGCCAGCAGCCAAGTTAGCCCTAGCGCAACCACAGATACGCAGTATTTT. Translated: CASSQVSPSATTDTQYF.

A few counts support this clone. The chain carries TRBV20-1 and TRBJ2-5; D not resolved. In germline, CDR1 is DFQATT, CDR2 SNEGSKA (reference sequence). The CDR3 is 11 amino acids. CDR3 sequence: CSLNDRETQYF. The CDR3 DNA follows: TGCAGCCTAAACGATCGAGAGACCCAGTACTTC.

This clone was counted a few times. The chain links TRBV29-1 to TRBJ2-3; D gene ambiguous. The CDR3 has 13 residues. The V and J ends lost 4 bases and 2 bases respectively, with 10 bases between them. CDR1 SQVTM and CDR2 ANQGSEA come from the germline V gene. CDR3 sequence (DNA): TGCAGCGTTGCCAACTTCTACACAGATACGCAGTATTTT. Amino acids: CSVANFYTDTQYF.

The chain joins TRBV6-6 to TRBJ1-2, with D perhaps TRBD1 (6 bases). The CDR3 sequence is 15 residues long. The V end was cut by 0 bases, the J end by 2 bases, with 10 bases between. The germline CDR1 and CDR2 sequences are MNHNY and SVGAGI (reference sequence). CDR3 loop: CASSYSDSQNYGYTF. The CDR3 DNA is TGTGCCAGCAGTTACTCGGACAGCCAAAACTATGGCTACACCTTC.

J is TRBJ1-1 and V is TRBV4-1; no definite D call. The CDR3 has 13 amino acids. From germline, CDR1 is MGHRA and CDR2 YSYEKL. Trimming took off 1 base at V and 10 bases at J, with 13 bases between the two ends. CDR3 sequence (DNA): TGCGCCAGCAGCCAAGTGGAGGGTGTCGGAGCTTTCTTT. It yields the protein CASSQVEGVGAFF.